Detailed here is one TCR beta chain. The V gene lost 3 bases and the J gene lost 2 bases, with 10 bases spanning the gap. The CDR3 is 14 amino acids. The germline CDR1 and CDR2 sequences are MDHEN and SYDVKM. This specimen comes from a study of shared clonotypes between healthy human individuals. Evenly divided among several immunoSEQ plates was the genomic DNA of each subset. Clones were sequenced by immunoSEQ multiplex PCR, and TCRdb holds only the in-frame ones, with some missing. The repertoire holds over 2 million clones, 85% to 95% seen once, with 0.1% to 0.15% in the top ten. V gene TRBV28 combines with J gene TRBJ1-1; D gene ambiguous. This TCR came from a man younger than 35 in good health. The source material was naive CD4+ T cells sorted from blood. Subset reported: CD45RA+ positively selected. The CDR3 sequence is CASSFLPANTEAFF. CDR3 coding DNA: TGTGCCAGCAGTTTCCTCCCAGCCAACACTGAAGCTTTCTTT.